This T cell receptor (beta chain) was retrieved from a study of blood T cells in healthy people across ages. As for the study in general: With template switching, about one barcoded beta molecule was captured per two T cells. General study points: Unsorted PBMC input precluded a conclusive naive versus antigen-experienced comparison.

RNA extraction gave at least 5 micrograms of total RNA per sample. Primed by a sample-barcoded 5' primer and a J-beta primer mix, a second PCR proceeded for about 6 to 12 cycles. At least 3 million CDR3-containing paired-end reads were obtained per sample. TCRdb reanalysed the 5' RACE reads using MiXCR and keeps one entry per CDR3 protein. There are roughly 1.4 million distinct CDR3 sequences in the sample; around 59% occur only once, and 5% to 7% lies in the top ten. CDR1 is SGHVS, CDR2 FQNEAQ, per germline. The CDR3 loop spans 13 amino acids. V dropped 0 bases and J dropped 8 bases, with 9 bases sitting between them. Points on this clonotype: The antigen is unknown.

The sequencing input was blood. The rearrangement uses TRBV7-8 and TRBJ2-3; D gene ambiguous. The TCR comes from a man aged 18 to 30 in good health. CDR3 in amino acids: CASSLADLSTQYF. CDR3 nucleotides: TGTGCCAGCAGCTTAGCGGATCTAAGTACGCAGTATTTT.